These 27 T cell receptor beta chains came from one sample sequenced in a study of T cells in narcolepsy. Here immunoSEQ multiplex PCR was the method, and the copy in TCRdb shows in-frame clones only, minus some. The sample has about 27,000 clones; more than 75% are singletons. Sample: CD45RA- memory CD4+ T cells from PBMCs. Receptors were obtained from a human donor with narcolepsy.

V gene TRBV19 combines with J gene TRBJ2-7; 7 positions match TRBD1. Trimming took 6 bases from V and 6 from J; bases not matched to a gene: 11. This CDR3 has 14 amino acids. Germline CDR1 reads LNHDA; CDR2 reads SQIVND (reference sequence). The CDR3 loop is CASRRSGGSSEQYF. The DNA for the CDR3 is TGTGCCAGTAGGCGATCAGGGGGATCTTCCGAGCAGTACTTC.

This clone appeared once. The gene calls are TRBV2 and TRBJ1-5; a weak D match, TRBD1 (6 bases). Germline V lookup: CDR1 SNHLY, CDR2 FYNNEI. V lost 1 base and J lost 0, with 7 bases in between. There are 15 residues in the CDR3. The CDR3 DNA follows: TGTGCCAGCAGTGAAGAGGACAGTAGCAATCAGCCCCAGCATTTT. It translates to CASSEEDSSNQPQHF.

The chain is built from TRBV29-1 and TRBJ1-2; TRBD1 matches at 9 bases. Germline V lookup: CDR1 SQVTM, CDR2 ANQGSEA. The CDR3 is made up of 17 amino acids. The trim removed 3 bases at V and 4 bases at J, leaving 15 bases unmatched. The CDR3 DNA follows: TGCAGCGTTGACCCTACGGACAGGGGAGGGTCCCGCTATGGCTACACCTTC. It specifies CSVDPTDRGGSRYGYTF.

This clone was found a few times. The chain employs TRBV6-4 and TRBJ1-6; D is unclear. Trimming removed 5 bases at V and 6 bases at J, with 8 bases between. The CDR3 has 13 residues. CDR1 MRHNA and CDR2 SNTAGT come from the germline V gene. CDR3 bases: TGTGCCAGCAGTATAGGGATTAATTCACCCCTCCACTTT. This encodes CASSIGINSPLHF.

The chain combines TRBV5-1 with TRBJ2-5, with TRBD2 as a possible D gene (6 bases). The V gene lost 4 bases and the J gene lost 2 bases, with 12 bases spanning the gap. CDR1 is SGHRS and CDR2 is YFSETQ in the germline V gene. The CDR3 is 14 residues long. CDR3 residues: CASSRLGGQETQYF. The CDR3 bases are TGCGCCAGCAGCCGACTAGGAGGTCAAGAGACCCAGTACTTC.

This clone appeared a single time. The chain couples TRBV5-6 to TRBJ2-2; the match to TRBD2 covers 8 bases. CDR1 SGHDT and CDR2 YYEEEE come from the germline V gene. The CDR3 consists of 16 residues. V shed 4 bases and J 5 bases; nucleotides not matched to a gene: 10. CDR3: CASSPYGLAWTGELFF. CDR3 nucleotides: TGTGCCAGCAGCCCCTACGGACTAGCCTGGACCGGGGAGCTGTTTTTT.

The gene calls are TRBV9 and TRBJ1-1; weak D call: TRBD1 (5 bases). Germline V CDR1 and CDR2: SGDLS, YYNGEE. The V and J ends lost 4 bases and 1 base respectively, with 14 bases between them. CDR3 length: 15 amino acids. CDR3 amino acids: CASSRRWQGNTEAFF. CDR3 DNA sequence: TGTGCCAGCAGCCGTAGGTGGCAGGGGAACACTGAAGCTTTCTTT.

V usage is TRBV11-2 and J usage is TRBJ2-5, with a possible D match to TRBD1 (5 bases). Trimming took off 7 bases at V and 5 bases at J, with 17 bases between the two ends. Germline values: CDR1 SGHAT, CDR2 FQNNGV. The CDR3 length is 14 residues. The CDR3 coding sequence is TGTGCCAGCACGAGGACAAGGGCGAGGGAGACCCAGTACTTC. It translates to CASTRTRARETQYF.

The chain has TRBV6-5 and TRBJ2-3; D might be TRBD2 (5 bases). In germline, CDR1 is MNHEY, CDR2 SVGAGI. This CDR3 contains 14 residues. Trimming left V 4 bases short and J 3 bases short, with 11 bases between. The CDR3 region is CASSSSFQTDTQYF. The CDR3 coding sequence is TGTGCCAGCAGTTCTAGCTTCCAGACAGATACGCAGTATTTT.

V gene TRBV29-1 combines with J gene TRBJ2-7; 8 bases map to TRBD1. Germline assignment: CDR1 SQVTM and CDR2 ANQGSEA. The V and J ends lost 7 bases and 3 bases, in that order; junction bases with no gene match: 8. CDR3 length: 13 amino acids. The CDR3 reads CSAGQGFSYEQYF. CDR3 nucleotides: TGCAGCGCCGGACAGGGTTTCAGCTACGAGCAGTACTTC.

The chain couples TRBV20-1 to TRBJ1-2; D is undetermined. The CDR3 contains 11 residues. CDR1 and CDR2 (germline): DFQATT, SNEGSKA (reference sequence). Trimming took off 4 bases at V and 5 bases at J, with 8 bases between the two ends. The CDR3: CSAMVPYGYTF. The CDR3 DNA reads as TGCAGTGCTATGGTTCCGTATGGCTACACCTTC.

The sample holds one count of this clone. One end of the junction fails to match germline, which may point to a read error. The chain combines TRBV6-5 with TRBJ2-2; D gene uncertain. The CDR3 totals 15 residues. CDR1 and CDR2 (germline): MNHEY, SVGAGI. CDR3 protein: CASSDSARTAGELFF. As DNA, the CDR3 is TGTGCCAGCAGTGACTCCGCCAGGACCGCCGGGGAGCTGTTTTTT.

The genes are TRBV5-1 and TRBJ2-5, with a possible D match to TRBD2 (7 bases). In germline, CDR1 is SGHRS, CDR2 YFSETQ. V was pared by 4 bases and J by 2 bases, with 18 bases between. The CDR3 sequence is 16 residues long. This chain's CDR3 is CASSTLGRGEQETQYF. The CDR3 nucleotides are TGCGCCAGCAGCACTCTGGGGAGGGGGGAACAAGAGACCCAGTACTTC. The entire variable domain, with the rest obtained from reference TRBV5-1 and TRBJ2-5, is as follows: KAGVTQTPRYLIKTRGQQVTLSCSPISGHRSVSWYQQTPGQGLQFLFEYFSETQRNKGNFPGRFSGRQFSNSRSEMNVSTLELGDSALYLCASSTLGRGEQETQYFGPGTRLLVL.

V gene TRBV9 combines with J gene TRBJ2-3; perhaps D is TRBD1 or TRBD2 (5 bases each). The germline V gene has CDR1 SGDLS and CDR2 YYNGEE. The V end was cut by 3 bases, the J end by 2 bases, with 19 bases between. The CDR3 has 17 residues. The CDR3 reads CASSAPGASLTTDTQYF. The CDR3 nucleotides read TGTGCCAGCAGCGCGCCTGGGGCTAGCCTAACCACAGATACGCAGTATTTT.

The chain links TRBV15 to TRBJ1-2, with 9 bases matching TRBD1. V was clipped by 2 bases and J by 11 bases; unmatched bases: 21. Germline values: CDR1 LNHNV, CDR2 YYDKDF (reference sequence). This CDR3 contains 18 residues. For the CDR3, the DNA is TGTGCCACCAGCAGAACTCTCATGGACAGGGGCTTTCTATTTGGTTACACCTTC. Translation gives CATSRTLMDRGFLFGYTF.

The rearrangement uses TRBV7-2 and TRBJ1-1, with D hard to call. Germline CDR1 and CDR2: SGHTA and FQGNSA. V lost 4 bases and J 4 bases, leaving 16 bases between the germline ends. This CDR3 comprises 15 residues. The CDR3 region has the DNA TGTGCCAGCAGCTCCTCCGGGCTCCCTGGCACTGAAGCTTTCTTT. Protein sequence: CASSSSGLPGTEAFF. Filled out from reference TRBV7-2 and TRBJ1-1, the complete variable domain reads GAGVSQSPSNKVTEKGKDVELRCDPISGHTALYWYRQSLGQGLEFLIYFQGNSAPDKSGLPSDRFSAERTGGSVSTLTIQRTQQEDSAVYLCASSSSGLPGTEAFFGQGTRLTVV.

The V and J genes are TRBV5-6 and TRBJ1-1; 7 nucleotides align to TRBD1. Trimming removed 4 bases from V and 7 bases from J; junction bases left unmatched: 10. CDR3 length equals 14 residues. CDR1 and CDR2 from the germline V gene are SGHDT and YYEEEE. This chain's CDR3 is CASSAETGVGEAFF. The CDR3 DNA reads TGTGCCAGCAGCGCAGAAACAGGGGTGGGTGAAGCTTTCTTT.

J is TRBJ1-1 and V is TRBV10-2; the D gene is possibly TRBD1 (5 bases). The V gene lost 6 bases and the J gene lost 1 base, with 21 bases spanning the gap. The CDR3 consists of 17 residues. Germline lookup yields CDR1 WSHSY and CDR2 SAAADI. CDR3 sequence (DNA): TGCGCCAGCAGGACCCCCGATAGGGGCTCTGGGAACACTGAAGCTTTCTTT. This sequence encodes CASRTPDRGSGNTEAFF.

This chain joins TRBV6-6 and TRBJ1-6; D unclear. V lost 6 bases and J lost 13, with 13 bases in between. Germline V CDR1 and CDR2: MNHNY, SVGAGI (reference sequence). The CDR3 covers 12 residues. CDR3 protein: CASSLLSSPLHF. The CDR3 coding sequence is TGTGCCAGCAGCTTACTGTCTTCCCCCCTCCACTTT.

The chain employs TRBV18 and TRBJ1-2; 11 bases agree with TRBD1. V shed 1 base and J 4 bases; nucleotides not matched to a gene: 5. The CDR3 covers 16 residues. From germline, CDR1 is KGHSH and CDR2 LQKENI. This CDR3 reads CASSPQGQGAVYGYTF. The CDR3 DNA reads TGTGCCAGCTCACCACAAGGACAGGGGGCGGTCTATGGCTACACCTTC.

This rearrangement joins TRBV5-1 to TRBJ2-2, with 7 bases aligning to TRBD2. Germline values: CDR1 SGHRS, CDR2 YFSETQ. J gave up 2 bases and V 0 bases, and 4 bases lay outside the gene matches. This CDR3 is built from 16 residues. The chain's CDR3 is CASSLAASGNTGELFF. The DNA for the CDR3 is TGCGCCAGCAGCTTGGCGGCTAGCGGCAACACCGGGGAGCTGTTTTTT.

The chain's CDR3 is CASSSQGARGYTF. The CDR3, as DNA: TGTGCCAGCAGTTCACAGGGGGCGCGTGGCTACACCTTC. V is TRBV6-1 and J is TRBJ1-2; 9 nucleotides agree with TRBD1. This CDR3 is 13 amino acids long. Germline V lookup: CDR1 MNHNS, CDR2 SASEGT. V was clipped by 5 bases and J by 7 bases; unmatched bases: 5.

This clone occurred a few times. The genes are TRBV6-5 and TRBJ2-7, with D possibly TRBD2 on 5 matching bases. This CDR3 is built from 14 residues. In germline, CDR1 is MNHEY, CDR2 SVGAGI. The V and J ends lost 6 bases and 2 bases respectively, with 14 bases between them. CDR3 sequence reads: CASRQDLPPYEQYF. The CDR3 DNA sequence: TGTGCCAGCAGGCAGGACTTGCCTCCCTACGAGCAGTACTTC.

CDR3 DNA sequence: TGTGCCAGCAGGAGAACTATCGTGAACTATGGCTACACCTTC. Translating gives CASRRTIVNYGYTF. The rearrangement links TRBV2 to TRBJ1-2, with D unclear. The germline V and J ends were trimmed by 6 bases and 2 bases, with 13 bases remaining between them. Germline V gives CDR1 SNHLY, CDR2 FYNNEI. This CDR3 is built from 14 residues. The variable domain in full, with the rest retrieved from reference TRBV2 and TRBJ1-2, is EPEVTQTPSHQVTQMGQEVILRCVPISNHLYFYWYRQILGQKVEFLVSFYNNEISEKSEIFDDQFSVERPDGSNFTLKIRSTKLEDSAMYFCASRRTIVNYGYTFGSGTRLTVV.

The chain recombines TRBV5-1 with TRBJ1-4; 10 nucleotides align to TRBD1. The CDR3 sequence is 16 residues long. Germline V gene lookup returns CDR1 SGHRS and CDR2 YFSETQ. V shed 5 bases and J 5 bases; nucleotides not matched to a gene: 9. This CDR3 reads CASSWSPGQGNEKLFF. CDR3 coding DNA: TGCGCCAGCAGTTGGAGTCCGGGACAGGGGAATGAAAAACTGTTTTTT.

V is TRBV7-2 and J is TRBJ2-7; D perhaps matches TRBD1 (5 bases). Trimming shortened V by 1 base and J by 7 bases, and 14 bases separated the two germline ends. CDR1 and CDR2 from the germline V gene are SGHTA and FQGNSA. CDR3 size: 14 residues. The CDR3 nucleotides read TGTGCCAGCAGCTTAGGGTTGGGTCAGGGAGAGCAGTACTTC. Its translation: CASSLGLGQGEQYF.

This clone appeared a few times. The chain carries TRBV5-1 and TRBJ2-5, with 10 bases aligning to TRBD2. The CDR3 extends over 17 amino acids. Germline V gives CDR1 SGHRS, CDR2 YFSETQ. J lost 4 bases, V lost 2 bases, and 11 bases had no gene match. The CDR3 DNA reads as TGCGCCAGCAGCTTCCTAGCGGGGGTAGGCCCGACAGAGACCCAGTACTTC. The encoded protein is CASSFLAGVGPTETQYF.